These 26 T cell receptor beta chains share one sample of origin, sequenced in a study of beta chain features in type 1 diabetes. These receptors' antigens are unknown. General study points: People with Type 1 diabetes carried modestly yet significantly shorter TCRB CDR3s in all four CD4+ subsets.

The entirety of the isolated RNA underwent reverse transcription, so expressed TCRB transcripts were sequenced. Sequencing used immunoSEQ multiplex PCR; TCRdb keeps in-frame clones, though not all of them. In the table there are about 240,000 clones, approximately 15% of which are singletons. Sequenced material: naive CD4+ T cells from blood. The receptors stem from a man between 25 and 39 years old with type 1 diabetes.

The chain is built from TRBV5-1 and TRBJ2-6, with a tentative D call TRBD1 (5 bases). CDR1 and CDR2 (germline): SGHRS, YFSETQ. CDR3 length: 15 amino acids. V was trimmed by 5 bases and J by 0 bases, leaving 9 bases between them. The CDR3 nucleotides read TGCGCCAGCAGGGTCAGGGACTCTGGGGCCAACGTCCTGACTTTC. It codes for CASRVRDSGANVLTF.

This clone turned up a few times. The CDR3 spells CASSPGTANEKLFF. CDR3 in DNA: TGTGCCAGCAGCCCCGGGACAGCTAATGAAAAACTGTTTTTT. The chain couples TRBV6-6 to TRBJ1-4; 7 bases align to TRBD1. The V and J ends lost 6 bases and 3 bases, in that order; junction bases with no gene match: 4. This CDR3 is 14 amino acids long. CDR1 and CDR2 (germline): MNHNY, SVGAGI (reference sequence).

This clone came up a few times. The chain couples TRBV29-1 to TRBJ2-1; the D is unclear. The CDR3 is made up of 15 amino acids. Germline V gives CDR1 SQVTM, CDR2 ANQGSEA. The germline V and J ends were trimmed by 6 bases and 0 bases, with 15 bases remaining between them. The CDR3 region has the DNA TGCAGCGTCCCGACGGATTCTAGCTCCTACAATGAGCAGTTCTTC. Translation gives CSVPTDSSSYNEQFF.

This clone was recorded a few times. This chain links TRBV7-9 with TRBJ2-1; 7 nucleotides align to TRBD2. This CDR3 is built from 14 residues. CDR1 is SEHNR, CDR2 FQNEAQ, per germline (reference sequence). V lost 5 bases and J lost 2; bases outside the gene matches: 3. The CDR3 nucleotides read TGTGCCAGCAGCGCGGGAGTCCCCTACAATGAGCAGTTCTTC. Translation: CASSAGVPYNEQFF.

The chain has TRBV9 and TRBJ1-2, with 9 bases fitting TRBD1. Trimming at V came to 2 bases and at J to 5 bases, leaving 13 bases not matched to a gene. This CDR3 has 17 residues. The germline gives CDR1 SGDLS, CDR2 YYNGEE. In nucleotides, the CDR3 is TGTGCCAGCAGCGTGGCCGGGGGACAGGGCCTGGGATATGGCTACACCTTC. It is translated as CASSVAGGQGLGYGYTF.

There are a few counts of this clone. The genes are TRBV2 and TRBJ2-4; 7 bases fit TRBD2. The CDR3 covers 14 residues. V lost 0 bases to trimming and J lost 8 bases; unmatched junction nucleotides: 4. Germline lookup yields CDR1 SNHLY and CDR2 FYNNEI. In DNA form, the CDR3 reads TGTGCCAGCAGTGAAGCCGGGGAGGGGTACATTCAGTACTTC. This codes for CASSEAGEGYIQYF. Full variable domain (outside the CDR3, taken from reference TRBV2 and TRBJ2-4): EPEVTQTPSHQVTQMGQEVILRCVPISNHLYFYWYRQILGQKVEFLVSFYNNEISEKSEIFDDQFSVERPDGSNFTLKIRSTKLEDSAMYFCASSEAGEGYIQYFGAGTRLSVL.

This clone has more than one count but fewer than ten. The V and J genes are TRBV7-2 and TRBJ2-1; D not resolved. Trimming removed 6 bases from V and 8 bases from J, with 11 bases in between. This CDR3 spans 12 amino acids. Germline V CDR1 and CDR2: SGHTA, FQGNSA. In DNA form, the CDR3 reads TGTGCCAGCAGTCCCCAATACTATGAGCAGTTCTTC. Translation gives CASSPQYYEQFF.

The genes are TRBV6-5 and TRBJ2-1, with 11 positions matching TRBD2. In germline, CDR1 is MNHEY, CDR2 SVGAGI. The CDR3 covers 15 residues. J gave up 9 bases and V 4 bases, and 8 bases lay outside the gene matches. DNA for the CDR3: TGTGCCAGCAGTTCCACTAGCGGGAGTCACGGTGAGCAGTTCTTC. Its translation is CASSSTSGSHGEQFF.

This clone was seen only a few times. This chain links TRBV27 with TRBJ1-1, with 9 positions matching TRBD1. The CDR3 consists of 16 residues. Per germline, CDR1 MNHEY and CDR2 SMNVEV (reference sequence). J gave up 1 base and V 8 bases, and 11 bases lay outside the gene matches. CDR3 loop: CASRPWGQGENTEAFF. CDR3 coding DNA: TGTGCCAGCCGACCTTGGGGACAGGGCGAGAACACTGAAGCTTTCTTT.

This clone has only a few counts. This rearrangement joins TRBV15 to TRBJ1-5, with 9 bases matching TRBD1. Germline V gives CDR1 LNHNV, CDR2 YYDKDF (reference sequence). CDR3 length: 19 residues. Losses at the gene ends were 3 bases for V and 2 bases for J; bases not matched to a gene: 14. The CDR3 DNA is TGTGCCACCAGCAGTGCCTGGGACAGGGACGTAAATGGCAATCAGCCCCAGCATTTT. Its translation: CATSSAWDRDVNGNQPQHF.

The sample holds a few counts of this clone. The chain joins TRBV19 to TRBJ2-7; possible D gene TRBD1, 5 bases. Germline V CDR1 and CDR2: LNHDA, SQIVND (reference sequence). Trimming stripped 3 bases from V and 5 bases from J, with 14 bases between. The CDR3 contains 14 residues. CDR3: CASSIPPSRDEQYF. Here the CDR3 DNA reads TGTGCCAGTAGTATTCCCCCCAGCAGGGACGAGCAGTACTTC.

This chain uses TRBV6-5 with TRBJ2-3, with TRBD2 as a possible D gene (5 bases). The CDR3 spans 15 residues. Germline loops: CDR1 MNHEY, CDR2 SVGAGI. Between the trimmed V and J ends, which lost 4 bases and 4 bases, there was a span of 15 bases. The CDR3 loop is CASSSWLEGADTQYF. DNA of the CDR3: TGTGCCAGCAGTTCATGGCTTGAGGGAGCAGATACGCAGTATTTT.

The chain links TRBV2 to TRBJ2-1; no reliable D call. This CDR3 contains 11 residues. Germline V gene data show CDR1 as SNHLY and CDR2 as FYNNEI. V was clipped by 8 bases and J by 5 bases, with 7 bases between them. The CDR3 loop reads CASEVHNEQFF. The CDR3 region has the DNA TGTGCCAGCGAGGTGCACAATGAGCAGTTCTTC.

J is TRBJ2-1 and V is TRBV6-1; TRBD1 agrees at 9 bases. J gave up 7 bases and V 6 bases, and 10 bases lay outside the gene matches. Germline assignment: CDR1 MNHNS and CDR2 SASEGT. The CDR3 has 15 residues. The CDR3 is CASRSPGTGRNEQFF. The CDR3, as DNA: TGTGCCAGCAGATCACCAGGGACAGGGAGGAATGAGCAGTTCTTC.

This clone was counted a few times. The rearrangement links TRBV5-6 to TRBJ1-5; D may be TRBD1 (5 bases). V was cut by 0 bases and J by 4 bases, with 5 bases left in between. This CDR3 region has 13 residues. Germline CDR1 reads SGHDT; CDR2 reads YYEEEE. Here the CDR3 reads CASSLGQNQPQHF. As DNA, the CDR3 is TGTGCCAGCAGCTTGGGACAGAATCAGCCCCAGCATTTT.

This chain joins TRBV6-6 and TRBJ1-1; D not resolved. Germline CDR1 and CDR2: MNHNY and SVGAGI (reference sequence). V was pared by 6 bases and J by 4 bases, with 6 bases between. The CDR3 has 11 residues. The CDR3 DNA sequence: TGTGCCAGCAGCCTTGTCACTGAAGCTTTCTTT. This sequence encodes CASSLVTEAFF.

The chain links TRBV6-1 to TRBJ1-1; D gene unclear. CDR1 and CDR2 (germline): MNHNS, SASEGT. The CDR3 is 14 residues long. The V end lost 7 bases, the J end lost 0 bases, and 12 bases lay between the germline ends. DNA of the CDR3: TGTGCCAGCACATTTAGCCAGCTGAACACTGAAGCTTTCTTT. Translating it yields CASTFSQLNTEAFF.

In nucleotides, the CDR3 is TGTGCCAGCAGTCTCAACGGGGACAATGAGCAGTTCTTC. Protein product: CASSLNGDNEQFF. The J gene is TRBJ2-1, the V gene TRBV2, with D perhaps matching TRBD2 (5 bases). The CDR3 sequence is 13 residues long. Germline CDR1 SNHLY, CDR2 FYNNEI. Trimming pared 5 bases from V and 5 bases from J, leaving 10 bases between.

This clone showed up just a few times. V and J are TRBV7-8 and TRBJ2-7; D may be TRBD2 (6 bases). This CDR3 is built from 15 residues. V lost 1 base, J lost 0 bases, and 10 bases lay in between. Looked up from germline, CDR1 is SGHVS and CDR2 is FQNEAQ. The CDR3 loop is CASSLGDGSSYEQYF. Here the CDR3 DNA reads TGTGCCAGCAGCTTAGGGGACGGGAGCTCCTACGAGCAGTACTTC.

The rearrangement uses TRBV5-4 and TRBJ2-3; 8 positions agree with TRBD1. The CDR3 contains 14 residues. The V gene's germline CDR1 is SGHNT and CDR2 YYREEE (reference sequence). The V segment lost 4 bases and the J segment 5 bases; nucleotides outside the gene matches: 6. The CDR3 sequence is CASSTDRGIDTQYF. The CDR3 DNA sequence: TGTGCCAGCAGCACAGACAGGGGAATAGATACGCAGTATTTT.

The genes are TRBV10-3 and TRBJ1-5, with a tentative D call TRBD1 (5 bases). Germline loops: CDR1 ENHRY, CDR2 SYGVKD. V dropped 0 bases and J dropped 7 bases, with 10 bases sitting between them. The CDR3 length is 14 residues. CDR3 sequence reads: CAISESGEGQPQHF. As DNA, the CDR3 is TGTGCCATCAGTGAGTCGGGGGAGGGCCAGCCCCAGCATTTT.

The gene calls are TRBV2 and TRBJ2-5, with 12 bases matching TRBD2. V dropped 5 bases and J dropped 5; count of bases not matched to a gene: 9. This CDR3 region has 16 residues. Germline V gives CDR1 SNHLY, CDR2 FYNNEI. CDR3: CASSPRLAGAPETQYF. The CDR3 DNA follows: TGTGCCAGCAGTCCACGACTAGCGGGAGCTCCGGAGACCCAGTACTTC.

This chain links TRBV18 with TRBJ2-1; 9 bases line up with TRBD1. The CDR3 length is 16 residues. V dropped 2 bases and J dropped 0; count of bases not matched to a gene: 2. Germline CDR1 is KGHSH and CDR2 is LQKENI. In DNA, the CDR3 is TGTGCCAGCTCACCAGGGACAGGGAACTCCTACAATGAGCAGTTCTTC. This translates into CASSPGTGNSYNEQFF.

This clone showed up just a few times. The V call is TRBV20-1, the J call TRBJ2-5; a weak D match, TRBD2 (5 bases). The V end lost 7 bases, the J end lost 0 bases, and 6 bases lay between the germline ends. The CDR3 spans 11 residues. Germline lookup yields CDR1 DFQATT and CDR2 SNEGSKA (reference sequence). For the CDR3, the DNA is TGCAGTGTCGGGGACCAAGAGACCCAGTACTTC. Its translation: CSVGDQETQYF.

V is TRBV6-5 and J is TRBJ2-7; the D gene is possibly TRBD1 (5 bases). Per germline, CDR1 MNHEY and CDR2 SVGAGI. The V and J ends lost 5 bases and 4 bases respectively, with 18 bases between them. This CDR3 is built from 15 residues. CDR3 loop: CASSRDSPWKYEQYF. The CDR3 DNA reads as TGTGCCAGCAGTCGTGACAGCCCCTGGAAGTACGAGCAGTACTTC.

This clone turned up a few times. The genes are TRBV6-6 and TRBJ1-4; no firm D call. V was clipped by 5 bases and J by 7 bases, with 11 bases between them. This CDR3 has 13 amino acids. Per the germline V gene, CDR1 is MNHNY and CDR2 is SVGAGI (reference sequence). The CDR3 here is CASSRPGGEKLFF. The CDR3 region has the DNA TGTGCCAGCAGTCGACCCGGAGGTGAAAAACTGTTTTTT.